This T cell receptor beta chain was identified during a study of blood T cell repertoires in COVID-19 (TCRdb year 2020). Notes on the research overall: Collaborator samples came from the United States, Italy and Spain and covered acute and convalescent phases of COVID-19. Deeply sampled blood TCRbeta repertoires from subjects exposed to, actively infected with, or recovered from COVID-19 were included in the dataset. The prospective study material was composed of cDNA or gDNA derived from T cells, B-cell-depleted T cells, or PBMCs. The sample metadata nearly always contained a de-identified subject ID, COVID-19 status, age in years and sex. Where available, HLA class I and class II types were taken from metadata supplied by the sample provider and were not determined by assay-based typing. The samples were drawn from the first 160 participants of the ongoing ImmuneRACE study and from 1,254 subjects provided by 6 global collaborators. The repertoires were released in a freely available public database meant as a resource for research on the immune response to SARS-CoV-2.

The immunoSEQ Assay, a bias-controlled multiplex PCR, was used to amplify TCRbeta CDR3 regions from genomic DNA. In the paper's pipeline: Within the assay, amplification of reference gene primers was used to estimate how many nucleated cells each sample contained. To quantify the absolute abundance of each unique TCRbeta CDR3 rearrangement, sequence reads were collapsed and filtered. For each sample, productive Simpson clonality was calculated as the square root of Simpson's diversity index across productive rearrangements. TCRdb carries this immuneACCESS record with in-frame sequences only. Its versions omit some clonotypes, under half of them owing to an unresolved V gene in the studies checked, with the rest unexplained. V, J and clone size are taken as reported in that table, and D and trimming were inferred from the DNA itself. The sample has about 150,000 clones on record, 85% to 90% of them singletons. Just over 3% of the sample is taken by the ten largest.

Comment on this clone: What antigen it recognizes has not been identified. There are no base qualities to consult, and no much larger clone falls within one base.

Including cysteine and phenylalanine, the CDR3 has 14 amino acids. Only the CDR3 region is kept as DNA, spanning 42 bases read in frame from base 1. CDR1 and CDR2 are read off the germline V gene (reference sequence) as GTSNPN and SVGIG. Each collaborating institution followed its own protocols to collect whole blood in K2EDTA tubes. Collaborator samples were shipped for TCRbeta analysis as frozen whole blood, isolated PBMCs, or DNA extracted from either sample type. What the authors observed across the whole study: The amount of clinical and demographic metadata varied by source and participant and was provided uncurated.

The receptor's source is a woman in her sixties with active COVID-19. Material: peripheral blood. The rearranged segments are TRBV30 and TRBJ2-7; 10 junctional bases match TRBD2. Read as DNA, the sequence is TGTGCTGTTTGGTCTCCTAGCGGGAGTTACGAGCAGTACTTC. Translated, it gives CAVWSPSGSYEQYF.